Below, 20 T cell receptor beta chains from the same sample are listed, as sequenced in a study of blood T cell repertoires in COVID-19. TCRdb keeps only in-frame clones here, not all; method: immunoSEQ multiplex PCR. The table records around 14,000 clones, less than 95% of them present only once. Sequenced input: peripheral blood. Receptors originate from a human donor in a cohort sampled during active COVID-19.

J is TRBJ2-2 and V is TRBV5-1; 8 bases agree with TRBD2. This CDR3 is 15 amino acids long. CDR1 is SGHRS, CDR2 YFSETQ, per germline. Trimming cost V 1 base and J 7 bases; bases outside gene matches: 6. The CDR3 is CASSLTAGVSGELFF. In nucleotides, the CDR3 is TGCGCCAGCAGCTTGACAGCGGGAGTGAGCGGGGAGCTGTTTTTT.

CDR3: CASSLSYTGVELGKQETQYF. CDR3 nucleotide sequence: TGCGCCAGCAGCTTGTCATATACAGGGGTCGAACTAGGGAAGCAAGAGACCCAGTACTTC. V usage is TRBV5-1 and J usage is TRBJ2-5; 7 bases map to TRBD1. V dropped 1 base and J dropped 2; count of bases not matched to a gene: 20. The CDR3 loop spans 20 amino acids. Germline V gene lookup returns CDR1 SGHRS and CDR2 YFSETQ.

The chain employs TRBV11-2 and TRBJ2-3; 9 nucleotides match TRBD2. V trimming: 4 bases; J trimming: 2 bases; junction bases outside the gene matches: 7. Germline values: CDR1 SGHAT, CDR2 FQNNGV. The length of the CDR3 is 16 residues. CDR3 residues: CASSYSLAGNTDTQYF. The CDR3 DNA reads as TGTGCCAGCAGCTACTCCCTAGCGGGGAACACAGATACGCAGTATTTT. The entire variable domain, with the rest obtained from reference TRBV11-2 and TRBJ2-3, is as follows: EAGVAQSPRYKIIEKRQSVAFWCNPISGHATLYWYQQILGQGPKLLIQFQNNGVVDDSQLPKDRFSAERLKGVDSTLKIQPAKLEDSAVYLCASSYSLAGNTDTQYFGPGTRLTVL.

The chain couples TRBV6-5 to TRBJ2-5, with 8 bases that match TRBD1. The CDR3 consists of 14 residues. CDR1 is MNHEY, CDR2 SVGAGI, per germline. The V and J ends lost 5 bases and 2 bases, in that order; junction bases with no gene match: 4. The CDR3 DNA follows: TGTGCCAGCAGTAGGACAGGGAAACAAGAGACCCAGTACTTC. It encodes CASSRTGKQETQYF.

A few counts support this clone. CDR3 in amino acids: CASSEPRVGQPQHF. DNA of the CDR3: TGTGCCAGCAGTGAACCCAGGGTCGGTCAGCCCCAGCATTTT. The chain combines TRBV6-1 with TRBJ1-5; D is perhaps TRBD1 (5 bases). Germline values: CDR1 MNHNS, CDR2 SASEGT. V lost 2 bases to trimming and J lost 6 bases, with 11 bases between them. The CDR3 loop spans 14 amino acids.

J is TRBJ2-1 and V is TRBV29-1, with TRBD2 matching 10 bases. CDR3 size: 13 residues. Looked up from germline, CDR1 is SQVTM and CDR2 is ANQGSEA. V lost 6 bases, J lost 5 bases, and 4 bases stayed unmatched. This CDR3 is CSVKRGGHNEQFF. The CDR3 DNA reads TGCAGCGTCAAGCGGGGGGGCCACAATGAGCAGTTCTTC.

The chain joins TRBV7-2 to TRBJ2-7; 10 bases line up with TRBD1. Germline loops: CDR1 SGHTA, CDR2 FQGNSA. The junction had 4 bases not matched to a gene; V was cut back by 4 bases and J by 7 bases. This CDR3 has 13 amino acids. CDR3 sequence reads: CASSSQDRGEQYF. CDR3 DNA: TGTGCCAGCAGCTCCCAGGACAGGGGGGAGCAGTACTTC.

This clone was picked up a small number of times. The chain links TRBV4-1 to TRBJ2-1; D perhaps matches TRBD2 (5 bases). CDR1 is MGHRA and CDR2 is YSYEKL in the germline V gene. The CDR3 totals 14 residues. Trimming shortened V by 3 bases and J by 9 bases, and 15 bases separated the two germline ends. The CDR3 protein is CASSQLGRAPEQFF. CDR3 bases: TGCGCCAGCAGCCAGCTTGGGAGAGCACCTGAGCAGTTCTTC.

The V call is TRBV6-5, the J call TRBJ2-5; a weak D match, TRBD2 (6 bases). V was clipped by 2 bases and J by 2 bases, with 9 bases between them. CDR1 is MNHEY, CDR2 SVGAGI, per germline. This CDR3 is built from 14 residues. This CDR3 reads CASSYGGTQETQYF. As DNA, the CDR3 is TGTGCCAGCAGTTACGGAGGGACTCAAGAGACCCAGTACTTC.

J is TRBJ1-5 and V is TRBV24-1, with D unresolved. The germline CDR1 and CDR2 sequences are KGHDR and SFDVKD. The V and J ends lost 6 bases and 0 bases respectively, with 14 bases between them. The CDR3 loop spans 16 amino acids. The CDR3 DNA sequence: TGTGCCACCAGTAGCTCAGGCCTTAATAGCAATCAGCCCCAGCATTTT. This encodes CATSSSGLNSNQPQHF.

The chain is built from TRBV30 and TRBJ2-2; D unresolved. V was pared by 5 bases and J by 6 bases, with 10 bases between. The CDR3 loop spans 12 amino acids. Germline CDR1 reads GTSNPN; CDR2 reads SVGIG (reference sequence). CDR3 in DNA: TGTGCCTGGGCGTTATCGGCCGGGGAGCTGTTTTTT. Translation: CAWALSAGELFF.

The chain carries TRBV7-2 and TRBJ2-1; possible D gene TRBD1, 6 bases. Trimming removed 4 bases from V and 8 bases from J, with 15 bases in between. The germline gives CDR1 SGHTA, CDR2 FQGNSA. There are 14 residues in the CDR3. CDR3 in amino acids: CASSSAQGSDEQFF. DNA for the CDR3: TGTGCCAGCAGCTCCGCGCAGGGGTCCGATGAGCAGTTCTTC.

CDR3 sequence reads: CASRKAGSGGYTF. CDR3 in DNA: TGTGCCAGCAGAAAGGCGGGCAGCGGAGGCTACACCTTC. V and J are TRBV6-5 and TRBJ1-2; D call uncertain. Between the trimmed V and J ends, which lost 6 bases and 8 bases, there was a span of 16 bases. The CDR3 has 13 amino acids. Germline CDR1 is MNHEY and CDR2 is SVGAGI.

J is TRBJ2-1 and V is TRBV30, with 7 positions matching TRBD2. CDR1 and CDR2 from the germline V gene are GTSNPN and SVGIG (reference sequence). The CDR3 is 17 amino acids. V dropped 0 bases and J dropped 0; count of bases not matched to a gene: 8. DNA for the CDR3: TGTGCCTGGAGTGTACTCCTTGGCGGGAGCTCCTACAATGAGCAGTTCTTC. This encodes CAWSVLLGGSSYNEQFF.

V gene TRBV7-9 combines with J gene TRBJ1-1; D gene uncertain. Trimming took off 1 base at V and 3 bases at J, with 6 bases between the two ends. Germline V CDR1 and CDR2: SEHNR, FQNEAQ (reference sequence). CDR3 length: 13 amino acids. In nucleotides, the CDR3 is TGTGCCAGCAGCTTAGAACGGGACACTGAAGCTTTCTTT. Translation: CASSLERDTEAFF. Combining the CDR3 with reference TRBV7-9 and TRBJ1-1 gives the whole variable domain DTGVSQNPRHKITKRGQNVTFRCDPISEHNRLYWYRQTLGQGPEFLTYFQNEAQLEKSRLLSDRFSAERPKGSFSTLEIQRTEQGDSAMYLCASSLERDTEAFFGQGTRLTVV.

V and J are TRBV7-3 and TRBJ1-2; the D is unclear. V was pared by 3 bases and J by 4 bases, with 9 bases between. CDR3 size: 13 residues. Germline V lookup: CDR1 SGHTA, CDR2 FQGTGA. As DNA, the CDR3 is TGTGCCAGCAGCTTGGAGGGTTTCTATGGCTACACCTTC. It encodes CASSLEGFYGYTF.

The rearrangement links TRBV29-1 to TRBJ2-1; 8 bases are a match to TRBD1. From germline, CDR1 is SQVTM and CDR2 ANQGSEA. The CDR3 has 14 amino acids. The V and J ends lost 5 bases and 4 bases, in that order; junction bases with no gene match: 7. The CDR3 bases are TGCAGCGTTTCCGGGACAGGTATTTACAATGAGCAGTTCTTC. Protein product: CSVSGTGIYNEQFF.

This clone was observed a single time. This chain joins TRBV18 and TRBJ2-1; 9 positions match TRBD2. J was trimmed by 6 bases and V by 0 bases; bases with no gene match: 6. The germline gives CDR1 KGHSH, CDR2 LQKENI. CDR3 size: 16 residues. CDR3 in DNA: TGTGCCAGCTCACCACCCGGCGGGAGGGCCGTCAATGAGCAGTTCTTC. Translating gives CASSPPGGRAVNEQFF. Complete variable domain (other parts from reference TRBV18 and TRBJ2-1): NAGVMQNPRHLVRRRGQEARLRCSPMKGHSHVYWYRQLPEEGLKFMVYLQKENIIDESGMPKERFSAEFPKEGPSILRIQQVVRGDSAAYFCASSPPGGRAVNEQFFGPGTRLTVL.

This chain connects TRBV5-1 to TRBJ2-1; D is perhaps TRBD1 (5 bases). Trimming removed 4 bases from V and 9 bases from J, with 14 bases in between. The CDR3 is made up of 13 amino acids. Germline CDR1 SGHRS, CDR2 YFSETQ. This chain's CDR3 is CASSEDPTGEQFF. The CDR3, as DNA: TGCGCCAGCAGCGAGGACCCTACAGGTGAGCAGTTCTTC.

The rearrangement links TRBV7-2 to TRBJ2-3; TRBD1 is a possible D gene (5 bases). This CDR3 region has 13 residues. V lost 3 bases and J lost 3, with 7 bases in between. Germline assignment: CDR1 SGHTA and CDR2 FQGNSA. CDR3 amino acids: CASSFRETDTQYF. The CDR3 nucleotides read TGTGCCAGCAGCTTCAGGGAAACAGATACGCAGTATTTT.